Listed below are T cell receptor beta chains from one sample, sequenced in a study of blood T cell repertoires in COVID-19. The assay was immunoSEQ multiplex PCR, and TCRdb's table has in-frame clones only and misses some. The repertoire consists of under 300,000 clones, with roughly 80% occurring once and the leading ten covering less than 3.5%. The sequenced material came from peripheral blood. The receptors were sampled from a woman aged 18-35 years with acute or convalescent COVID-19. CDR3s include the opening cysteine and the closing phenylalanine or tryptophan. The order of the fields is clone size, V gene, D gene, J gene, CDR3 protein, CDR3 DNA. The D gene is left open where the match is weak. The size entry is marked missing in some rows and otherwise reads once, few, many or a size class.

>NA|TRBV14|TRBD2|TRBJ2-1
CASSQDRGLAGFSYNEQFF
TGTGCCAGCAGCCAAGATCGAGGACTAGCGGGATTCTCCTACAATGAGCAGTTCTTC
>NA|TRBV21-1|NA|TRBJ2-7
CASSKGGGRDYIPYEQYF
TGTGCCAGCAGCAAAGGGGGGGGCCGGGACTACATCCCCTACGAGCAGTACTTC
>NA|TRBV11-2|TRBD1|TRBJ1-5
CASSLLSGQGNQPQHF
TGTGCCAGCAGCTTACTCTCCGGACAGGGAAATCAGCCCCAGCATTTT
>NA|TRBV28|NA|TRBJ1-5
CASSAAPFSGNQPQHF
TGTGCCAGCAGCGCTGCACCCTTTTCGGGCAATCAGCCCCAGCATTTT
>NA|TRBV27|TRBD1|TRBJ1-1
CASSPTGIKMNTEAFF
TGTGCCAGCAGTCCGACAGGGATCAAGATGAACACTGAAGCTTTCTTT
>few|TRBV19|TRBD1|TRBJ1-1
CASSILPGVGGGPEAFF
TGTGCCAGTAGTATATTACCGGGTGTAGGGGGCGGGCCCGAAGCTTTCTTT
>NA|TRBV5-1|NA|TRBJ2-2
CASSLAGWATTGELFF
TGCGCCAGCAGCTTGGCCGGATGGGCTACTACCGGGGAGCTGTTTTTT
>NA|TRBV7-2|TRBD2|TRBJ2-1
CASSLRRTSGSSYNEQFF
TGTGCCAGCAGCTTAAGACGAACTAGCGGTAGCTCCTACAATGAGCAGTTCTTC
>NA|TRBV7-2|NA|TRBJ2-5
CATHDGRVQETQYF
TGTGCCACCCACGATGGCAGGGTCCAAGAGACCCAGTACTTC
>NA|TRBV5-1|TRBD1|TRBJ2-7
CASSPTPGQGDPYEQYF
TGCGCCAGCAGCCCTACTCCGGGACAGGGAGACCCCTACGAGCAGTACTTC
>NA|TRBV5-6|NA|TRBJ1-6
CASSLADRYNSPLHF
TGTGCCAGCAGCTTGGCCGACAGGTATAATTCACCCCTCCACTTT
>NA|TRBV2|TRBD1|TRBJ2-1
CASSEWGTGLLPSYNEQFF
TGTGCCAGCAGTGAATGGGGGACAGGTCTCTTACCCTCCTACAATGAGCAGTTCTTC
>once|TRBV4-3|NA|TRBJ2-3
CASSQAGVAIDTQYF
TGCGCCAGCAGCCAAGCGGGAGTGGCTATAGATACGCAGTATTTT
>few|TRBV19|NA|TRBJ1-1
CASTSDTNTEAFF
TGTGCCAGTACCTCGGACACGAACACTGAAGCTTTCTTT
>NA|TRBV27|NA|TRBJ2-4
CASSPRTRNIQYF
TGTGCCAGCAGTCCCCGGACACGGAACATTCAGTACTTC
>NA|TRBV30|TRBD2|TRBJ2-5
CAWSVPWGGQETQYF
TGTGCCTGGAGTGTACCATGGGGGGGCCAAGAGACCCAGTACTTC
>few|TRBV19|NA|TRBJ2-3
CASSHPPGSGTDTQYF
TGTGCCAGTAGCCACCCCCCGGGTAGCGGCACAGATACGCAGTATTTT
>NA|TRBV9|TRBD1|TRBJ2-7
CASSPRQGSNSYEQYF
TGTGCCAGCAGCCCCCGACAGGGATCGAACTCCTACGAGCAGTACTTC
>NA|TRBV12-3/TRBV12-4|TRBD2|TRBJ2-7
CASSLGGWYEQYF
TGTGCCAGCAGTTTGGGGGGGTGGTACGAGCAGTACTTC
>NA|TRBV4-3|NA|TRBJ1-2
CASSQDGGFYYGYTF
TGCGCCAGCAGCCAAGATGGGGGGTTTTACTATGGCTACACCTTC
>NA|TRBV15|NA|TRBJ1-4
CATSRDPGGSEKLFF
TGTGCCACCAGCAGAGATCCCGGGGGAAGTGAAAAACTGTTTTTT
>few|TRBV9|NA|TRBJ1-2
CASSVGPNYGYTF
TGTGCCAGCAGCGTAGGGCCAAACTATGGCTACACCTTC
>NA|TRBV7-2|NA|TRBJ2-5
CASSLAPGWETQYF
TGTGCCAGCAGCTTAGCGCCAGGGTGGGAGACCCAGTACTTC
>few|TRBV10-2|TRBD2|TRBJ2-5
CASRLAGGETQYF
TGCGCCAGCAGGCTAGCGGGTGGGGAGACCCAGTACTTC
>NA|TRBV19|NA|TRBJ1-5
CASKEQNYSNQPQHF
TGTGCCAGTAAAGAACAGAATTATAGCAATCAGCCCCAGCATTTT
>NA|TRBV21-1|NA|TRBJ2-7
CASSKERTSFGYEQYF
TGTGCCAGCAGCAAAGAGCGGACTAGCTTCGGGTACGAGCAGTACTTC
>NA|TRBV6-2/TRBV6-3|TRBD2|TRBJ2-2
CASSDLGLAGQTRELFF
TGTGCCAGCAGTGACCTAGGACTAGCGGGTCAAACCCGGGAGCTGTTTTTT
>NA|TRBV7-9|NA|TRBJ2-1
CASSLDIRQFF
TGTGCCAGCAGCTTAGATATTAGGCAGTTCTTC
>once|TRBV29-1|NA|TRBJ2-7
CSVAGTSNYEQYF
TGCAGCGTTGCCGGGACTTCAAACTACGAGCAGTACTTC